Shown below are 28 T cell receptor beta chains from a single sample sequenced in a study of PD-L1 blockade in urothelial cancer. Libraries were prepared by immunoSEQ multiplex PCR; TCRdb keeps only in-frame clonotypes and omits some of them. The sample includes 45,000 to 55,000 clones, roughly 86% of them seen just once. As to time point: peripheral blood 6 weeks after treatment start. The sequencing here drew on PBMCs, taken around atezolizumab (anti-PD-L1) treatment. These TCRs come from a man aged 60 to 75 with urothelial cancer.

The CDR3 DNA sequence: TGTGCCAGCAGCCTACCTCCGGGACAGGGTTACAATGAGCAGTTCTTC. Its translation: CASSLPPGQGYNEQFF. V and J are TRBV11-3 and TRBJ2-1; 9 bases agree with TRBD1. Looked up from germline, CDR1 is SGHNT and CDR2 is YENEEA. The CDR3 is made up of 16 amino acids. With 5 bases clipped from V and 4 bases from J, the junction kept 9 bases outside the gene matches.

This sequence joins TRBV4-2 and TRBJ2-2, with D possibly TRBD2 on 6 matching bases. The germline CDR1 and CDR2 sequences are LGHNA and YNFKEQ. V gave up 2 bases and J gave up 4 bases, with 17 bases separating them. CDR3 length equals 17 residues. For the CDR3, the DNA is TGTGCCAGCAGCCAATCTACGGGGACTCTCTCCACCGGGGAGCTGTTTTTT. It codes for CASSQSTGTLSTGELFF.

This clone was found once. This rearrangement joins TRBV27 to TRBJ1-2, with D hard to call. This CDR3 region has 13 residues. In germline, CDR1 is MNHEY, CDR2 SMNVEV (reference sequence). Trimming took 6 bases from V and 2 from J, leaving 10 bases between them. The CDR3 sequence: CASSQASNYGYTF. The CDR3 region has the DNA TGTGCCAGCAGCCAGGCCAGCAACTATGGCTACACCTTC.

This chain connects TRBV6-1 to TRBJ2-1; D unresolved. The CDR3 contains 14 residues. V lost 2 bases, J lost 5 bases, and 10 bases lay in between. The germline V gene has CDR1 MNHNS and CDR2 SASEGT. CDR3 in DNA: TGTGCCAGCAGTGAATCTGGGCTAAACAATGAGCAGTTCTTC. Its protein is CASSESGLNNEQFF.

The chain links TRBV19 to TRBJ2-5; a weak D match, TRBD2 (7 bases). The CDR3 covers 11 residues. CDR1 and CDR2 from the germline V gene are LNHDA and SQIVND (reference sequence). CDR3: CAVGGAGTQYF. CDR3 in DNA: TGTGCAGTGGGGGGGGCCGGGACCCAGTACTTC.

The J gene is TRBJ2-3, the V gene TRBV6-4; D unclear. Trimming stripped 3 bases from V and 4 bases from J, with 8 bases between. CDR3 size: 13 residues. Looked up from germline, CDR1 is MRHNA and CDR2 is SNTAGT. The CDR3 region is CASSEVEADTQYF. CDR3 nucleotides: TGTGCCAGCAGTGAGGTCGAGGCAGATACGCAGTATTTT.

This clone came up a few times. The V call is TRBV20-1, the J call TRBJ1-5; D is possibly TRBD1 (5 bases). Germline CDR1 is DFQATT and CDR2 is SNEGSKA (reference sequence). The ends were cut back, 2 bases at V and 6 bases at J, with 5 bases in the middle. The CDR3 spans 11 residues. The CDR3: CSARQGQPQHF. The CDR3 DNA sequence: TGCAGTGCTAGACAGGGTCAGCCCCAGCATTTT.

In DNA form, the CDR3 reads TGTGCCAGCAGCGTAGGTACAGACCTGAACACCGGGGAGCTGTTTTTT. It codes for CASSVGTDLNTGELFF. The chain has TRBV9 and TRBJ2-2; D remains ambiguous. The CDR3 sequence is 16 residues long. The V gene lost 0 bases and the J gene lost 1 base, with 10 bases spanning the gap. The germline gives CDR1 SGDLS, CDR2 YYNGEE.

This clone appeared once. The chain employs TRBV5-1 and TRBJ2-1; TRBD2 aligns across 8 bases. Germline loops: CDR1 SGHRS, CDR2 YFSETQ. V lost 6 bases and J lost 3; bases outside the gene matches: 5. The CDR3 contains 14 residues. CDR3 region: CASNPGTSYNEQFF. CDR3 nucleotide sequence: TGCGCCAGCAACCCCGGGACTAGCTACAATGAGCAGTTCTTC.

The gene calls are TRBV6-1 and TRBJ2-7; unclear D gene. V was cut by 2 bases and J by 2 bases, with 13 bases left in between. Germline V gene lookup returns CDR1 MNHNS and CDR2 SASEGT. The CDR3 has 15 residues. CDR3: CASSEQVVQTYEQYF. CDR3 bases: TGTGCCAGCAGTGAACAGGTGGTACAGACCTACGAGCAGTACTTC.

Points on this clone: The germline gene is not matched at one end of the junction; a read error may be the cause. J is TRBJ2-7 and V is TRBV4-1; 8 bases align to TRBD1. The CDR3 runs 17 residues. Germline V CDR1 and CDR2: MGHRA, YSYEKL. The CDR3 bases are TGCGCCAGCAGCCAAGGATATAGGTCGACAGGGGCAAACGAGCAGTGCTTC. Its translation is CASSQGYRSTGANEQCF.

CDR3 residues: CASSSAGTGFYQPQHF. Here the CDR3 DNA reads TGTGCCAGCAGCTCAGCCGGGACAGGCTTTTATCAGCCCCAGCATTTT. The V call is TRBV7-9, the J call TRBJ1-5; 8 bases map to TRBD1. The germline gives CDR1 SEHNR, CDR2 FQNEAQ (reference sequence). The CDR3 has 16 amino acids. V lost 4 bases, J lost 5 bases, and 10 bases stayed unmatched.

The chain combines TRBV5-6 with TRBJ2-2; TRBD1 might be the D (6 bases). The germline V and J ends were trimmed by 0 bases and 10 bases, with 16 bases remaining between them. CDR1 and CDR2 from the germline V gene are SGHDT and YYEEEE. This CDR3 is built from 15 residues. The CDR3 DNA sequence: TGTGCCAGCAGCTTGGTACAGGGTAGGGTCGAGGAGCTGTTTTTT. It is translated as CASSLVQGRVEELFF.

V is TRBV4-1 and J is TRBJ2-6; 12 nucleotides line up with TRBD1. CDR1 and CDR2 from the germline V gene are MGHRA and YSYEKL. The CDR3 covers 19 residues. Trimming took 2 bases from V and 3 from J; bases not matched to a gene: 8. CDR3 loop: CASSQKPGQGAGGANVLTF. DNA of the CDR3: TGCGCCAGCAGCCAAAAACCGGGACAGGGGGCGGGTGGGGCCAACGTCCTGACTTTC.

CDR3 sequence reads: CASSPGTRYNEQFF. CDR3 sequence (DNA): TGTGCCAGCAGCCCCGGGACTAGATACAATGAGCAGTTCTTC. The chain couples TRBV11-3 to TRBJ2-1; 8 nucleotides align to TRBD2. The CDR3 consists of 14 residues. Trimming at V came to 5 bases and at J to 4 bases, leaving 4 bases not matched to a gene. Germline lookup yields CDR1 SGHNT and CDR2 YENEEA.

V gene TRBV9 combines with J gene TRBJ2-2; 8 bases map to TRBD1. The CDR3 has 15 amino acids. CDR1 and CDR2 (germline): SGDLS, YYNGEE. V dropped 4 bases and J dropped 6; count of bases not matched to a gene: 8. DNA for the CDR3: TGTGCCAGCAGCAGAGAGACAGGGGTCCCCGGGGAGCTGTTTTTT. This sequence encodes CASSRETGVPGELFF.

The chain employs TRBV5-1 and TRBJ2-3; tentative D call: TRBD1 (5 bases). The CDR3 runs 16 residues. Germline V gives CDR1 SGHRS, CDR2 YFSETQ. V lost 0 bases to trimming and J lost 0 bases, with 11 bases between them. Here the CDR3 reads CASSLEGHTSTDTQYF. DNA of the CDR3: TGCGCCAGCAGCTTGGAAGGACATACTAGCACAGATACGCAGTATTTT. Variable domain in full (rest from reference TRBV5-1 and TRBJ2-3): KAGVTQTPRYLIKTRGQQVTLSCSPISGHRSVSWYQQTPGQGLQFLFEYFSETQRNKGNFPGRFSGRQFSNSRSEMNVSTLELGDSALYLCASSLEGHTSTDTQYFGPGTRLTVL.

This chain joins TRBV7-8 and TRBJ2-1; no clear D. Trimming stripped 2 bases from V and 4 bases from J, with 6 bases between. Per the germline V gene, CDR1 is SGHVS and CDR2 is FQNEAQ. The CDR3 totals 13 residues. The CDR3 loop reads CASSLSEYNEQFF. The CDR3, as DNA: TGTGCCAGCAGCTTATCCGAGTACAATGAGCAGTTCTTC.

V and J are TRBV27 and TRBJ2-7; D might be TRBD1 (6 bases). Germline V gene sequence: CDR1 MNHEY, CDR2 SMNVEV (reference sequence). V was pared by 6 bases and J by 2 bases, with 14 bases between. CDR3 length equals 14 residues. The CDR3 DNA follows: TGTGCCAGCAGGAGGGGGTCTCTAACCTACGAGCAGTACTTC. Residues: CASRRGSLTYEQYF.

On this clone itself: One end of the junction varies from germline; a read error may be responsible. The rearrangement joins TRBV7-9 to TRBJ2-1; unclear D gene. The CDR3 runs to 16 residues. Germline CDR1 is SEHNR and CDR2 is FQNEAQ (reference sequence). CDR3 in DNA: TGTGCTAGCAGCTTAGTGCGGCCCCGCTCCTACAATGAGCAGTTCTTC. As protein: CASSLVRPRSYNEQFF.

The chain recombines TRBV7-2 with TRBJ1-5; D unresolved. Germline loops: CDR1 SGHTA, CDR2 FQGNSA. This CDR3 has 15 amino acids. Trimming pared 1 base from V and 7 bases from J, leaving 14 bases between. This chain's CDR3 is CASSLVREPGQPQHF. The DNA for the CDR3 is TGTGCCAGCAGCTTAGTGAGGGAACCGGGCCAGCCCCAGCATTTT.

The CDR3 bases are TGCGCCAGCAGCTTAACAGGGGGCGAATACACCATATATTTT. As protein: CASSLTGGEYTIYF. The chain joins TRBV5-1 to TRBJ1-3, with 9 bases identical to TRBD1. Germline V lookup: CDR1 SGHRS, CDR2 YFSETQ. V shed 2 bases, J shed 8 bases, and the junction held 5 bases outside the gene matches. The CDR3 spans 14 residues.

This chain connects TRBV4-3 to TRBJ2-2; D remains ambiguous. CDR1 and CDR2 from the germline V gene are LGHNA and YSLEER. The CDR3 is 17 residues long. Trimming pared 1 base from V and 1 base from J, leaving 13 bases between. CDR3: CASSQAPGPRNTGELFF. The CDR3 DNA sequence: TGCGCCAGCAGCCAAGCTCCAGGCCCCCGGAACACCGGGGAGCTGTTTTTT.

The CDR3 loop reads CSVETGSNEKLFF. In nucleotides, the CDR3 is TGCAGCGTTGAAACTGGGAGCAATGAAAAACTGTTTTTT. V is TRBV29-1 and J is TRBJ1-4; D unclear. The germline gives CDR1 SQVTM, CDR2 ANQGSEA. The length of the CDR3 is 13 residues. V shed 2 bases and J shed 5 bases, with 9 bases lying between them.

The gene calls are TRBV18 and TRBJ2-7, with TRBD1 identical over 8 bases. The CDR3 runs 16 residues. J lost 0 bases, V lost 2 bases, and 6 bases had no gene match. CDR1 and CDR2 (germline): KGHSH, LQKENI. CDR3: CASSPVGGQASYEQYF. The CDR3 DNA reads TGTGCCAGCTCACCAGTAGGGGGACAGGCCTCCTACGAGCAGTACTTC.

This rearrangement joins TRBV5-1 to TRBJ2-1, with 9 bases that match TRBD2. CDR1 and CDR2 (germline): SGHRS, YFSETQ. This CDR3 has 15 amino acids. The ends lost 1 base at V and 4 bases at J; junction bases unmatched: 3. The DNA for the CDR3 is TGCGCCAGCAGCTTGACGACTAGCGGTTACAATGAGCAGTTCTTC. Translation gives CASSLTTSGYNEQFF.

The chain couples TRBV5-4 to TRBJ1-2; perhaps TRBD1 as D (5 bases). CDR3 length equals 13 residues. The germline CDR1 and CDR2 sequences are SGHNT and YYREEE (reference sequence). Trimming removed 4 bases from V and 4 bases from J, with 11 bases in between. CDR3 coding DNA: TGTGCCAGCAGCCGGGAGGGGAGCTATGGCTACACCTTC. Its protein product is CASSREGSYGYTF.

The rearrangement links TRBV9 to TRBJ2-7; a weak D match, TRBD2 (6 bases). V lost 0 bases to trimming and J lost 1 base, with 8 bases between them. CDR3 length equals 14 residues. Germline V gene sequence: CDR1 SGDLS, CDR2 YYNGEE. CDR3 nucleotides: TGTGCCAGCAGCGTAGATGCGGGGTCCTACGAGCAGTACTTC. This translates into CASSVDAGSYEQYF.